A selection of T cell receptor beta chains follows, all from one sample in a study of technical replicates of blood from several donors. Profiling relied on immunoSEQ multiplex PCR, and the TCRdb table lists in-frame clones only, not all of them. The sample lists 60,000 to 90,000 clones, around 95% occurring once. The sample was T cells isolated from PBMCs. These receptors all stem from a human donor in good health. Each CDR3 is given with its conserved first and last residue. Each record gives: J gene, D gene, clone size, V gene, CDR3 length, CDR3 protein, CDR3 DNA. A D gene is named only where the DNA matches it firmly. Rows give clone size only sometimes, using once, few, many, or a class for an expanded clone.

j_gene: TRBJ2-1
d_gene: TRBD2
abundance: NA
v_gene: TRBV4-1
len: 15
CDR3aa: CASSRASGGANEQFF
CDR3nt: TGCGCCAGCAGCAGGGCTAGCGGGGGGGCCAATGAGCAGTTCTTC

j_gene: TRBJ2-7
d_gene: TRBD1
abundance: NA
v_gene: TRBV11-2
len: 15
CDR3aa: CASSSFRDRVYEQYF
CDR3nt: TGTGCCAGCAGCTCGTTCCGGGACAGGGTATACGAGCAGTACTTC

j_gene: TRBJ2-5
d_gene: NA
abundance: once
v_gene: TRBV7-6
len: 13
CDR3aa: CASSLANGQTQYF
CDR3nt: TGTGCCAGCAGCTTAGCGAACGGTCAGACCCAGTACTTC

j_gene: TRBJ1-4
d_gene: TRBD1
abundance: NA
v_gene: TRBV6-5
len: 15
CDR3aa: CASRHSRGLGEKLFF
CDR3nt: TGTGCCAGCAGACACTCCAGGGGGTTGGGGGAAAAACTGTTTTTT

j_gene: TRBJ1-6
d_gene: NA
abundance: NA
v_gene: TRBV11-2
len: 14
CDR3aa: CASSRTGWDSPLHF
CDR3nt: TGTGCCAGCAGCCGAACAGGGTGGGATTCACCCCTCCACTTT

j_gene: TRBJ2-4
d_gene: TRBD1
abundance: NA
v_gene: TRBV2
len: 14
CDR3aa: CASREGQGTNIQYF
CDR3nt: TGTGCCAGCAGGGAAGGACAGGGGACGAACATTCAGTACTTC

j_gene: TRBJ2-2
d_gene: NA
abundance: NA
v_gene: TRBV18
len: 19
CDR3aa: CASSHTAPTAYSPTGELFF
CDR3nt: TGTGCCAGCTCGCACACTGCCCCGACAGCGTATAGCCCCACCGGGGAGCTGTTTTTT

j_gene: TRBJ1-2
d_gene: TRBD1
abundance: NA
v_gene: TRBV4-1
len: 15
CDR3aa: CASSPEKGGRDGYTF
CDR3nt: TGCGCCAGCAGCCCCGAAAAAGGGGGCAGGGACGGCTACACCTTC

j_gene: TRBJ1-4
d_gene: NA
abundance: NA
v_gene: TRBV28
len: 14
CDR3aa: CASRSGTTNEKLFF
CDR3nt: TGTGCCAGCAGGTCGGGAACAACTAATGAAAAACTGTTTTTT

j_gene: TRBJ2-1
d_gene: NA
abundance: NA
v_gene: TRBV4-1
len: 12
CDR3aa: CASSQYYNEQFF
CDR3nt: TGCGCCAGCAGTCAGTACTACAATGAGCAGTTCTTC

j_gene: TRBJ2-7
d_gene: TRBD1
abundance: NA
v_gene: TRBV2
len: 14
CDR3aa: CASRDRGRFHEQYF
CDR3nt: TGTGCCAGCAGGGACAGGGGGCGCTTCCACGAGCAGTACTTC

j_gene: TRBJ2-2
d_gene: NA
abundance: NA
v_gene: TRBV13
len: 16
CDR3aa: CASSFFGGENTGELFF
CDR3nt: TGTGCCAGCAGCTTTTTCGGAGGGGAAAACACCGGGGAGCTGTTTTTT

j_gene: TRBJ2-1
d_gene: NA
abundance: NA
v_gene: TRBV5-1
len: 12
CDR3aa: CASSPTRDEQFF
CDR3nt: TGCGCCAGCAGCCCGACTCGCGATGAGCAGTTCTTC

j_gene: TRBJ1-5
d_gene: NA
abundance: NA
v_gene: TRBV6-6
len: 13
CDR3aa: CASSQGRNQPQHF
CDR3nt: TGTGCCAGCAGTCAGGGTAGGAATCAGCCCCAGCATTTT

j_gene: TRBJ2-2
d_gene: NA
abundance: NA
v_gene: TRBV9
len: 16
CDR3aa: CASSPLTRGSTGELFF
CDR3nt: TGTGCCAGCAGCCCTCTAACCAGGGGATCCACCGGGGAGCTGTTTTTT

j_gene: TRBJ2-7
d_gene: TRBD2
abundance: NA
v_gene: TRBV2
len: 16
CDR3aa: CASRSLAVEISYEQYF
CDR3nt: TGTGCCAGCAGGAGCCTAGCGGTTGAAATTTCCTACGAGCAGTACTTC

j_gene: TRBJ1-6
d_gene: TRBD1
abundance: NA
v_gene: TRBV5-6
len: 15
CDR3aa: CASSSLTGQASPLHF
CDR3nt: TGTGCCAGCAGCTCACTGACAGGGCAGGCTTCACCCCTCCACTTT

j_gene: TRBJ1-2
d_gene: TRBD1
abundance: NA
v_gene: TRBV7-9
len: 17
CDR3aa: CASSFFLGQGVSYGYTF
CDR3nt: TGTGCCAGCAGCTTTTTTCTGGGGCAGGGGGTTTCGTATGGCTACACCTTC

j_gene: TRBJ1-2
d_gene: TRBD1
abundance: NA
v_gene: TRBV28
len: 13
CDR3aa: CASSFSDRSGYTF
CDR3nt: TGTGCCAGCAGTTTCTCGGACAGGAGTGGCTACACCTTC

j_gene: TRBJ2-3
d_gene: TRBD1
abundance: NA
v_gene: TRBV2
len: 15
CDR3aa: CASTRQGADTDTQYF
CDR3nt: TGTGCCAGCACCAGACAGGGGGCTGACACAGATACGCAGTATTTT

j_gene: TRBJ2-3
d_gene: NA
abundance: NA
v_gene: TRBV19
len: 16
CDR3aa: CASSFLPGQLRDTQYF
CDR3nt: TGTGCCAGTAGTTTCCTCCCGGGACAATTAAGAGATACGCAGTATTTT

j_gene: TRBJ2-1
d_gene: NA
abundance: NA
v_gene: TRBV2
len: 14
CDR3aa: CASSASGPYNEQFF
CDR3nt: TGTGCCAGCAGTGCCAGCGGACCCTACAATGAGCAGTTCTTC

j_gene: TRBJ1-4
d_gene: NA
abundance: NA
v_gene: TRBV5-1
len: 15
CDR3aa: CASSLGQGYNEKLFF
CDR3nt: TGCGCCAGCAGCTTGGGCCAGGGATATAATGAAAAACTGTTTTTT

j_gene: TRBJ1-1
d_gene: NA
abundance: NA
v_gene: TRBV30
len: 12
CDR3aa: CAWSPQNTEAFF
CDR3nt: TGTGCCTGGAGTCCACAGAACACTGAAGCTTTCTTT

j_gene: TRBJ1-1
d_gene: NA
abundance: NA
v_gene: TRBV2
len: 13
CDR3aa: CASKRRQEVEAFF
CDR3nt: TGTGCCAGCAAGAGGAGACAGGAGGTTGAAGCTTTCTTT

j_gene: TRBJ1-1
d_gene: NA
abundance: NA
v_gene: TRBV5-1
len: 14
CDR3aa: CASSLDKMNTEAFF
CDR3nt: TGCGCCAGCAGCTTGGACAAAATGAACACTGAAGCTTTCTTT

j_gene: TRBJ1-2
d_gene: NA
abundance: NA
v_gene: TRBV5-6
len: 15
CDR3aa: CASSLPSQGNYGYTF
CDR3nt: TGTGCCAGCAGCTTGCCGTCCCAGGGAAACTATGGCTACACCTTC

j_gene: TRBJ2-7
d_gene: NA
abundance: NA
v_gene: TRBV5-5
len: 15
CDR3aa: CASSLDAGSFYEQYF
CDR3nt: TGTGCCAGCAGCTTGGATGCCGGGTCCTTCTACGAGCAGTACTTC

j_gene: TRBJ1-1
d_gene: TRBD1
abundance: NA
v_gene: TRBV6-6
len: 16
CDR3aa: CASSYANQGGVTEAFF
CDR3nt: TGTGCCAGCAGTTACGCTAACCAGGGGGGAGTCACTGAAGCTTTCTTT

j_gene: TRBJ2-2
d_gene: TRBD1
abundance: once
v_gene: TRBV2
len: 15
CDR3aa: CASSEQGARTGELFF
CDR3nt: TGTGCCAGCAGTGAACAGGGGGCGAGGACCGGGGAGCTGTTTTTT

j_gene: TRBJ2-2
d_gene: TRBD1
abundance: few
v_gene: TRBV5-1
len: 16
CDR3aa: CASSLGGQGNTGELFF
CDR3nt: TGCGCCAGCAGCTTGGGCGGACAGGGGAACACCGGGGAGCTGTTTTTT

j_gene: TRBJ2-6
d_gene: NA
abundance: NA
v_gene: TRBV6-5
len: 15
CDR3aa: CASTQAGSGANVLTF
CDR3nt: TGTGCCAGCACCCAAGCGGGTTCTGGGGCCAACGTCCTGACTTTC

j_gene: TRBJ2-1
d_gene: NA
abundance: NA
v_gene: TRBV5-1
len: 12
CDR3aa: CASSLANNEQFF
CDR3nt: TGCGCCAGCAGCTTAGCCAACAATGAGCAGTTCTTC

j_gene: TRBJ1-1
d_gene: NA
abundance: NA
v_gene: TRBV6-1
len: 14
CDR3aa: CASSEGGINTEAFF
CDR3nt: TGTGCCAGCAGTGAAGGCGGGATAAACACTGAAGCTTTCTTT

j_gene: TRBJ2-4
d_gene: TRBD1
abundance: NA
v_gene: TRBV4-1
len: 15
CDR3aa: CASSQESRTGSIQYF
CDR3nt: TGCGCCAGCAGCCAAGAGTCTCGGACAGGGAGCATTCAGTACTTC

j_gene: TRBJ2-7
d_gene: NA
abundance: NA
v_gene: TRBV9
len: 16
CDR3aa: CASSVGGGAGFGEQYF
CDR3nt: TGTGCCAGCAGCGTAGGGGGGGGCGCGGGATTCGGCGAGCAGTACTTC

j_gene: TRBJ1-1
d_gene: NA
abundance: NA
v_gene: TRBV29-1
len: 13
CDR3aa: CSVEFQGNTEAFF
CDR3nt: TGCAGCGTTGAATTCCAGGGGAACACTGAAGCTTTCTTT

j_gene: TRBJ2-1
d_gene: NA
abundance: NA
v_gene: TRBV6-5
len: 11
CDR3aa: CASTIEGPEFF
CDR3nt: TGTGCCAGCACCATAGAGGGCCCCGAGTTCTTC

j_gene: TRBJ2-5
d_gene: TRBD1
abundance: NA
v_gene: TRBV11-3
len: 14
CDR3aa: CASSDRGMEETQYF
CDR3nt: TGTGCCAGCAGCGACAGGGGCATGGAGGAGACCCAGTACTTC

j_gene: TRBJ2-3
d_gene: NA
abundance: once
v_gene: TRBV10-3
len: 14
CDR3aa: CAINRGASTDTQYF
CDR3nt: TGTGCCATCAATCGTGGGGCAAGCACAGATACGCAGTATTTT

j_gene: TRBJ2-5
d_gene: NA
abundance: NA
v_gene: TRBV7-9
len: 15
CDR3aa: CASSPASGQGETQYF
CDR3nt: TGTGCCAGCAGCCCTGCCTCTGGTCAGGGTGAGACCCAGTACTTC

j_gene: TRBJ2-6
d_gene: NA
abundance: NA
v_gene: TRBV5-1
len: 16
CDR3aa: CASSPIQGSGANVLTF
CDR3nt: TGCGCCAGCAGCCCCATACAGGGCTCCGGGGCCAACGTCCTGACTTTC